This is a list of T cell receptor beta chains from one sample in a study of blood T cells in healthy people across ages. In TCRdb, the 5' RACE reads were re-called with MiXCR into one record per CDR3 protein. Among just under 900,000 distinct CDR3 sequences listed, under 35% were seen once. Sequenced input: blood. These receptors were taken from a woman of 80 years or more in good health. Each CDR3 is given with its conserved first and last residue. D genes are given only for firm matches. Expanded clones get a size class; other rows say once, few or many, or leave the size out.

cdr3_length: 13
v_call: TRBV12-3/TRBV12-4
d_call: .
clone_size: .
j_call: TRBJ1-5
cdr3_nt: TGTGCCAGCAGTTTTGGTGGGGTTCAGCCCCAGCATTTT
cdr3_aa: CASSFGGVQPQHF

cdr3_length: 15
v_call: TRBV20-1
d_call: .
clone_size: many
j_call: TRBJ2-7
cdr3_nt: TGCAGTGCTCGGTCGGGACAGCGGGTCTCCTACGAGCAGTACTTC
cdr3_aa: CSARSGQRVSYEQYF

cdr3_length: 13
v_call: TRBV5-5
d_call: TRBD1
clone_size: many
j_call: TRBJ1-2
cdr3_nt: TGTGCCAGCGGAAAGGGACAGGGTTGGGGCTACACCTTC
cdr3_aa: CASGKGQGWGYTF

cdr3_length: 14
v_call: TRBV12-3/TRBV12-4
d_call: .
clone_size: .
j_call: TRBJ2-7
cdr3_nt: TGTGCCAGCAGTTATGCGGGGCTAGGCTACGAGCAGTACTTC
cdr3_aa: CASSYAGLGYEQYF

cdr3_length: 12
v_call: TRBV5-1
d_call: .
clone_size: .
j_call: TRBJ2-1
cdr3_nt: TGCGCCAGCAGCTCCTGGACTAATGAGCAGTTCTTC
cdr3_aa: CASSSWTNEQFF

cdr3_length: 16
v_call: TRBV4-1
d_call: TRBD1
clone_size: .
j_call: TRBJ2-1
cdr3_nt: TGCGCCAGCAGCCCAGACAGGGGAGGCCCCTACAATGAGCAGTTCTTC
cdr3_aa: CASSPDRGGPYNEQFF

cdr3_length: 15
v_call: TRBV27
d_call: .
clone_size: .
j_call: TRBJ2-1
cdr3_nt: TGTGCCAGCAGTTCAGGGACTCGTGGGGGGAATGAGCAGTTCTTC
cdr3_aa: CASSSGTRGGNEQFF

cdr3_length: 16
v_call: TRBV28
d_call: .
clone_size: few
j_call: TRBJ1-1
cdr3_nt: TGTGCCAGCAGTTTAGTCCCGGGGAGAATGAACACTGAAGCTTTCTTT
cdr3_aa: CASSLVPGRMNTEAFF

cdr3_length: 15
v_call: TRBV7-2
d_call: .
clone_size: few
j_call: TRBJ1-4
cdr3_nt: TGTGCCAGCAGCTTAGGGCGCAGCATTAATGAAAAACTGTTTTTT
cdr3_aa: CASSLGRSINEKLFF

cdr3_length: 19
v_call: TRBV12-3/TRBV12-4
d_call: TRBD1
clone_size: few
j_call: TRBJ1-6
cdr3_nt: TGTGCCAGCAGGTCCGGGACAGGGGGATCCAATGGCGGGAATTCACCCCTCCACTTT
cdr3_aa: CASRSGTGGSNGGNSPLHF

cdr3_length: 12
v_call: TRBV11-2
d_call: .
clone_size: many
j_call: TRBJ2-1
cdr3_nt: TGTGCCAGCAGCCACTCCGGGCTTGAGCAGTTCTTC
cdr3_aa: CASSHSGLEQFF

cdr3_length: 14
v_call: TRBV6-2/TRBV6-3
d_call: .
clone_size: many
j_call: TRBJ1-1
cdr3_nt: TGTGCCAGCAGTTACTTGTACAGTACCACTGAAGCTTTCTTT
cdr3_aa: CASSYLYSTTEAFF

cdr3_length: 16
v_call: TRBV18
d_call: TRBD1
clone_size: .
j_call: TRBJ2-5
cdr3_nt: TGTGCCAGCTCACTCATCCGGGACAGGGGGCTGAATGAGCAGTACTTC
cdr3_aa: CASSLIRDRGLNEQYF

cdr3_length: 12
v_call: TRBV2
d_call: TRBD1
clone_size: .
j_call: TRBJ1-3
cdr3_nt: TGTGCCAGGACAGGGGCTGGAAACACCATATATTTT
cdr3_aa: CARTGAGNTIYF

cdr3_length: 14
v_call: TRBV15
d_call: TRBD2
clone_size: many
j_call: TRBJ2-3
cdr3_nt: TGTGCCACCAGCAGAGAGACTAGCCCCGATACGCAGTATTTT
cdr3_aa: CATSRETSPDTQYF

cdr3_length: 15
v_call: TRBV5-6
d_call: TRBD1
clone_size: .
j_call: TRBJ1-2
cdr3_nt: TGTGCCAGCAGCCCGGGACAGCCTGCTAACTATGGCTACACCTTC
cdr3_aa: CASSPGQPANYGYTF

cdr3_length: 17
v_call: TRBV4-2
d_call: .
clone_size: .
j_call: TRBJ2-6
cdr3_nt: TGTGCCAGCAGCCAAGTGCCCCAGGGGACGCGGGCCAACGTCCTGACTTTC
cdr3_aa: CASSQVPQGTRANVLTF

cdr3_length: 15
v_call: TRBV4-3
d_call: .
clone_size: .
j_call: TRBJ1-6
cdr3_nt: TGCGCCAGCAGCCAAGGGTACACCTATAATTCACCCCTCCACTTT
cdr3_aa: CASSQGYTYNSPLHF

cdr3_length: 13
v_call: TRBV27
d_call: TRBD1
clone_size: few
j_call: TRBJ2-5
cdr3_nt: TGTGCCAGCAGGCCGACAGGGGGGGAGACCCAGTACTTC
cdr3_aa: CASRPTGGETQYF

cdr3_length: 12
v_call: TRBV12-3/TRBV12-4
d_call: .
clone_size: many
j_call: TRBJ2-7
cdr3_nt: TGTGCCAGCAGTTTGGGGGGAGGAGAGCAGTACTTC
cdr3_aa: CASSLGGGEQYF

cdr3_length: 18
v_call: TRBV6-5
d_call: TRBD2
clone_size: many
j_call: TRBJ2-3
cdr3_nt: TGTGCCAGCAGTTACGCTAATAGCGGGGGCTCTAGCACAGATACGCAGTATTTT
cdr3_aa: CASSYANSGGSSTDTQYF

cdr3_length: 16
v_call: TRBV7-2
d_call: .
clone_size: many
j_call: TRBJ2-1
cdr3_nt: TGTGCCAGCAGCAGTCGCGGGGTCCTCTCCTACAATGAGCAGTTCTTC
cdr3_aa: CASSSRGVLSYNEQFF

cdr3_length: 12
v_call: TRBV7-2
d_call: .
clone_size: many
j_call: TRBJ2-3
cdr3_nt: TGTGCCAGCAGCGAGCGGATAGATACGCAGTATTTT
cdr3_aa: CASSERIDTQYF

cdr3_length: 15
v_call: TRBV20-1
d_call: .
clone_size: .
j_call: TRBJ1-4
cdr3_nt: TGCAGTGCTAGAGATCAACAGGGCTTTAATGAAAAACTGTTTTTT
cdr3_aa: CSARDQQGFNEKLFF

cdr3_length: 17
v_call: TRBV20-1
d_call: TRBD1
clone_size: .
j_call: TRBJ1-1
cdr3_nt: TGCAGTGCTCCTCGGACAGGGAGAAATTCGGGGAACACTGAAGCTTTCTTT
cdr3_aa: CSAPRTGRNSGNTEAFF

cdr3_length: 13
v_call: TRBV20-1
d_call: TRBD2
clone_size: .
j_call: TRBJ2-1
cdr3_nt: TGCAGTACACGGGGACTAGCGGACAATGAGCAGTTCTTC
cdr3_aa: CSTRGLADNEQFF

cdr3_length: 12
v_call: TRBV7-2
d_call: .
clone_size: .
j_call: TRBJ1-1
cdr3_nt: TGTGCCAGCAGCCCGCAGAGGGTTGAAGCTTTCTTT
cdr3_aa: CASSPQRVEAFF

cdr3_length: 13
v_call: TRBV12-3/TRBV12-4
d_call: .
clone_size: many
j_call: TRBJ2-5
cdr3_nt: TGTGCCAGCAGTTTACGGAACCAAGAGACCCAGTACTTC
cdr3_aa: CASSLRNQETQYF

cdr3_length: 13
v_call: TRBV20-1
d_call: .
clone_size: .
j_call: TRBJ1-2
cdr3_nt: TGCAGTGCTGAATTCCAAACAGGCTATGGCTACACCTTC
cdr3_aa: CSAEFQTGYGYTF

cdr3_length: 14
v_call: TRBV2
d_call: .
clone_size: few
j_call: TRBJ2-5
cdr3_nt: TGTGCCAGCAGTGGCTTAACACGGACTAATGAGCAGTACTTC
cdr3_aa: CASSGLTRTNEQYF

cdr3_length: 15
v_call: TRBV24-1
d_call: .
clone_size: few
j_call: TRBJ2-6
cdr3_nt: TGTGCCACCAGTGATGCTAGCTCTGGGGCCAACGTCCTGACTTTC
cdr3_aa: CATSDASSGANVLTF

cdr3_length: 15
v_call: TRBV4-2
d_call: .
clone_size: few
j_call: TRBJ1-5
cdr3_nt: TGTGCCAGCAGCCAAGAAGGGGGGCCAGTCCAGCCCCAGCATTTT
cdr3_aa: CASSQEGGPVQPQHF

cdr3_length: 14
v_call: TRBV7-6
d_call: .
clone_size: .
j_call: TRBJ1-5
cdr3_nt: TGTGCCAGCAGCTTAGACCCGCGGAGTCAGCCCCAGCATTTT
cdr3_aa: CASSLDPRSQPQHF

cdr3_length: 16
v_call: TRBV7-2
d_call: TRBD1
clone_size: .
j_call: TRBJ2-7
cdr3_nt: TGTGCCAGCAGCCCCCCTACCGGGACAGGGGGCTACGAGCAGTACTTC
cdr3_aa: CASSPPTGTGGYEQYF

cdr3_length: 16
v_call: TRBV7-9
d_call: TRBD2
clone_size: once
j_call: TRBJ2-1
cdr3_nt: TGTGCCAGCAGCTCCCGGACTAGCGGGAATGGAGATGAGCAGTTCTTC
cdr3_aa: CASSSRTSGNGDEQFF

cdr3_length: 16
v_call: TRBV5-8
d_call: .
clone_size: .
j_call: TRBJ1-5
cdr3_nt: TGTGCCAGCAGCTTTGGGGGTGTCAGAGGCAATCAGCCCCAGCATTTT
cdr3_aa: CASSFGGVRGNQPQHF